The T cell receptor beta chain under discussion was sequenced for a study of shared clonotypes between healthy human individuals. Here immunoSEQ multiplex PCR was the method, and the copy in TCRdb shows in-frame clones only, minus some. This table has about 1 million clones, around four fifths appearing once. Germline CDR1 MNHNS, CDR2 SASEGT. CDR3 length: 15 residues. V lost 5 bases and J lost 5, with 15 bases in between. This receptor was identified in a man younger than 35 in good health. This chain uses TRBV6-1 with TRBJ1-4; D is ambiguous. Sequenced: memory CD4+ T cells sorted from blood. Subset described: CD45RA-negative fraction. The CDR3 loop is CASSLLDGWNEKLFF. The CDR3 region has the DNA TGTGCCAGCAGTTTACTGGACGGATGGAATGAAAAACTGTTTTTT.